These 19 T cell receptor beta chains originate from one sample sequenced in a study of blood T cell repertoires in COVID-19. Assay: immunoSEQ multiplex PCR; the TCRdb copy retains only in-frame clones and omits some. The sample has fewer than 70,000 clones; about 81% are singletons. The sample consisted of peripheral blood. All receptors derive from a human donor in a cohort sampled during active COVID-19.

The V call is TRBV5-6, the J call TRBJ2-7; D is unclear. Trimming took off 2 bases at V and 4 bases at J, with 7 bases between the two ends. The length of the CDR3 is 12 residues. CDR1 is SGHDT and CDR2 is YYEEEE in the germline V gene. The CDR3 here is CASSLPTYEQYF. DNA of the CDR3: TGTGCCAGCAGCTTACCAACTTACGAGCAGTACTTC.

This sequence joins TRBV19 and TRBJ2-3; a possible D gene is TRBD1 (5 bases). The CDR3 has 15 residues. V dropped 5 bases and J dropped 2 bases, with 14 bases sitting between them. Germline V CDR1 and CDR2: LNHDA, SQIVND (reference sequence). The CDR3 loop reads CASSLRNRFTDTQYF. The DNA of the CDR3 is TGTGCCAGTAGTCTCCGGAACAGGTTCACAGATACGCAGTATTTT. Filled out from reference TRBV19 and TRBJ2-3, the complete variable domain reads DGGITQSPKYLFRKEGQNVTLSCEQNLNHDAMYWYRQDPGQGLRLIYYSQIVNDFQKGDIAEGYSVSREKKESFPLTVTSAQKNPTAFYLCASSLRNRFTDTQYFGPGTRLTVL.

CDR3 sequence reads: CASSQDRGPLLFEAFF. In nucleotides, the CDR3 is TGCGCCAGCAGCCAAGACAGGGGCCCCCTTCTCTTCGAAGCTTTCTTT. J is TRBJ1-1 and V is TRBV4-1, with D possibly matching TRBD1 (6 bases). Trimming cost V 0 bases and J 8 bases, with 19 bases left between them. Per the germline V gene, CDR1 is MGHRA and CDR2 is YSYEKL. This CDR3 is built from 16 residues.

The CDR3 bases are TGCGCCAGCAGCTTTTCCTCGGGGGGTCGGGAGACCCAGTACTTC. It specifies CASSFSSGGRETQYF. This chain connects TRBV5-1 to TRBJ2-5; 7 bases fit TRBD2. V was clipped by 2 bases and J by 5 bases; unmatched bases: 9. The germline gives CDR1 SGHRS, CDR2 YFSETQ. The CDR3 extends over 15 amino acids.

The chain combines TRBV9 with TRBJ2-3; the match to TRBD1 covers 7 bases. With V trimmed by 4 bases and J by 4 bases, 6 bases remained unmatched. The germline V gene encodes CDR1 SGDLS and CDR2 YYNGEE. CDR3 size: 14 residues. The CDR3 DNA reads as TGTGCCAGCAGCCCCAGACAGGGAGCAGATACGCAGTATTTT. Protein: CASSPRQGADTQYF.

CDR3 loop: CASSQFQGGTGGYTF. The CDR3 nucleotides read TGTGCCAGCAGCCAATTTCAAGGGGGTACCGGTGGCTACACCTTC. The V and J genes are TRBV14 and TRBJ1-2; D perhaps matches TRBD1 (6 bases). CDR3 length equals 15 residues. Trimming cost V 2 bases and J 7 bases, with 17 bases left between them. Per the germline V gene, CDR1 is SGHDN and CDR2 is FVKESK.

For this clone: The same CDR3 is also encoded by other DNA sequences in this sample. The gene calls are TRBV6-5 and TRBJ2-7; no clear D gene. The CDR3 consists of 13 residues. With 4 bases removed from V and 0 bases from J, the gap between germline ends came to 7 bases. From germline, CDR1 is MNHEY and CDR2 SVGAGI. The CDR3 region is CASSSSLSYEQYF. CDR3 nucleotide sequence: TGTGCCAGCAGTTCCAGTCTCTCCTACGAGCAGTACTTC.

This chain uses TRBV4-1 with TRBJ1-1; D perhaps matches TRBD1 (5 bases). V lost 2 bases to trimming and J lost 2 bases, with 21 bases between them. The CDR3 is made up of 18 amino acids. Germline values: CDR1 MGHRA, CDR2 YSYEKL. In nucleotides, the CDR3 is TGCGCCAGCAGCCAACCACCCGGGGGGGGGAACTTCAACACTGAAGCTTTCTTT. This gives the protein CASSQPPGGGNFNTEAFF.

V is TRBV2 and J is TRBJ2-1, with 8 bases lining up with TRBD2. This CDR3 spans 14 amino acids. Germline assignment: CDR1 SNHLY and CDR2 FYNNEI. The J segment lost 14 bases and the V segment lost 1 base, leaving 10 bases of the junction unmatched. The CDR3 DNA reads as TGTGCCAGCAGTGAAGGCCGTCTACTAGCGGTGAAGTTCTTC. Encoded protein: CASSEGRLLAVKFF.

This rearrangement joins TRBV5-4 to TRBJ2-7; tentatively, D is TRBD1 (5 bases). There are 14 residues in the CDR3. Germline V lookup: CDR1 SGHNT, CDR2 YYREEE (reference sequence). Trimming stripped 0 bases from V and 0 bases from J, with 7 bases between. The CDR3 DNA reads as TGTGCCAGCAGCTTGGCCGACAGCTCCTACGAGCAGTACTTC. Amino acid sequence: CASSLADSSYEQYF.

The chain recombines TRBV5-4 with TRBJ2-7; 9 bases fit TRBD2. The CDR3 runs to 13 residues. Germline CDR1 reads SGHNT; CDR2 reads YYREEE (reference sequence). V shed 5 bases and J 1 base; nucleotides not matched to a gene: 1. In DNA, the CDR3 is TGTGCCAGCAGGCGGGGGGGGTCCTACGAGCAGTACTTC. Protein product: CASRRGGSYEQYF.

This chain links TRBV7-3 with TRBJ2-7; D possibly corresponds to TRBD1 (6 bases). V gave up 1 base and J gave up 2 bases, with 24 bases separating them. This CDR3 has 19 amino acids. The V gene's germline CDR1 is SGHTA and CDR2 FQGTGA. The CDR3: CASSLRGPDDRPLPYEQYF. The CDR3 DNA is TGTGCCAGCAGCTTAAGGGGCCCCGATGACAGGCCTCTACCCTACGAGCAGTACTTC. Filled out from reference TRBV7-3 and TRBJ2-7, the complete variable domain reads GAGVSQTPSNKVTEKGKYVELRCDPISGHTALYWYRQSLGQGPEFLIYFQGTGAADDSGLPNDRFFAVRPEGSVSTLKIQRTERGDSAVYLCASSLRGPDDRPLPYEQYFGPGTRLTVT.

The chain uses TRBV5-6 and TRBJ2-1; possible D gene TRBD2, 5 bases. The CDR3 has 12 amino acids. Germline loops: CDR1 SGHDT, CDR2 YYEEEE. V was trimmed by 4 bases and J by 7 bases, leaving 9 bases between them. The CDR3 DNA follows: TGTGCCAGCAGCGAAACTAGTAATGAGCAGTTCTTC. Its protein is CASSETSNEQFF.

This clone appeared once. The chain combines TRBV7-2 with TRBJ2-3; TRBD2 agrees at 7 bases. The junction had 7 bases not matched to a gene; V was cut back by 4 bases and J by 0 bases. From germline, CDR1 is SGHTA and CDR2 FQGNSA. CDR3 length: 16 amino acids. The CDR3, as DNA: TGTGCCAGCAGCTCAACGGGGGGTCTTAGCACAGATACGCAGTATTTT. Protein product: CASSSTGGLSTDTQYF.

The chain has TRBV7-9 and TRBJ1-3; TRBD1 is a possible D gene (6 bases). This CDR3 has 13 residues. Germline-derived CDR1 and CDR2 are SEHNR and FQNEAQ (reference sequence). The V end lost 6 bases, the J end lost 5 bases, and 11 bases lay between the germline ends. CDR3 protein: CASRGGGRNTIYF. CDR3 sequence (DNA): TGTGCCAGCAGAGGGGGTGGGAGAAACACCATATATTTT. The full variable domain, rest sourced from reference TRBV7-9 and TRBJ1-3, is DTGVSQNPRHKITKRGQNVTFRCDPISEHNRLYWYRQTLGQGPEFLTYFQNEAQLEKSRLLSDRFSAERPKGSFSTLEIQRTEQGDSAMYLCASRGGGRNTIYFGEGSWLTVV.

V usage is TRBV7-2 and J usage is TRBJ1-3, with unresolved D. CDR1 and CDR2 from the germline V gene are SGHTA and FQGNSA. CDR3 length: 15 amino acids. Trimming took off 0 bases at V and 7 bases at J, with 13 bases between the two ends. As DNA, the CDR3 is TGTGCCAGCAGCTTAGCGGCAGTCCCGGAGAACACCATATATTTT. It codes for CASSLAAVPENTIYF.

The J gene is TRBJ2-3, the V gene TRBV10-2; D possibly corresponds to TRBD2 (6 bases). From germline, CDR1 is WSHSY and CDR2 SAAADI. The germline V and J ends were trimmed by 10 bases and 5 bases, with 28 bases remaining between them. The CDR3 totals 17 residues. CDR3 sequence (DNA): TGCGCCACCAAGGAACCGGGGGATGCTACTTTGGGAGATACGCAGTATTTT. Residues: CATKEPGDATLGDTQYF.

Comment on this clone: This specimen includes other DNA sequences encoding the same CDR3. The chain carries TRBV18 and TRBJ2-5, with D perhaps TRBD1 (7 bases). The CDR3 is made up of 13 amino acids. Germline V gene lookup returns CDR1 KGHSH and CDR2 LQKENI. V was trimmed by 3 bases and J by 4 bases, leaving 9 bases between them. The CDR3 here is CASSPQGGETQYF. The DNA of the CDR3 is TGTGCCAGCTCACCGCAGGGGGGAGAGACCCAGTACTTC. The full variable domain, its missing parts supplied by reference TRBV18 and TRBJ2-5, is NAGVMQNPRHLVRRRGQEARLRCSPMKGHSHVYWYRQLPEEGLKFMVYLQKENIIDESGMPKERFSAEFPKEGPSILRIQQVVRGDSAAYFCASSPQGGETQYFGPGTRLLVL.

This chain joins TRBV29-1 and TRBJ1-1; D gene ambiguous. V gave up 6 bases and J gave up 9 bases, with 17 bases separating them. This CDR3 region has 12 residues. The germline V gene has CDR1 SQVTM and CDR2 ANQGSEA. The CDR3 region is CSVPGVGRKAFF. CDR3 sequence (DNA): TGCAGCGTCCCGGGAGTGGGAAGGAAAGCTTTCTTT.